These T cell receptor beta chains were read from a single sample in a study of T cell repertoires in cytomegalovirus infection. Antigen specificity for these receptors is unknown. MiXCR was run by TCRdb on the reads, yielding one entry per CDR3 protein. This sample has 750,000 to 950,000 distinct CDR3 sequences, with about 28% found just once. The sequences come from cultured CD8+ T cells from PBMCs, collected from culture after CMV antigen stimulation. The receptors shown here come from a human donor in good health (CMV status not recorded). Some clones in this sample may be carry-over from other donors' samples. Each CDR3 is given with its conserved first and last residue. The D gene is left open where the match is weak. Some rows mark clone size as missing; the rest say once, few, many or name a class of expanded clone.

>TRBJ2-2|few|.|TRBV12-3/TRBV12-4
TGTGCCAGCAGTCCCTACTTTACCGGGGAGCTGTTTTTT
CASSPYFTGELFF
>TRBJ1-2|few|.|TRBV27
TGTGCCAGCAGTTTAGCGGGGCCTGATGGCTACACCTTC
CASSLAGPDGYTF
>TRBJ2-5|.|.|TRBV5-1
TGCGCCAGCAGCTTGATCGGGGACGACCGACTGGAGACCCAGTACTTC
CASSLIGDDRLETQYF
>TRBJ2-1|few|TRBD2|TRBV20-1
TGCAGTGCGGCAGGACTAGCGGGGGCCTACAATGAGCAGTTCTTC
CSAAGLAGAYNEQFF
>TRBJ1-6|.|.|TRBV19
TGTGCCAGTAGTCCTCAGGGGAGCTCCTATAATTCACCCCTCCACTTT
CASSPQGSSYNSPLHF
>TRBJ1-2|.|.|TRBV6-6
TGTGCCAGCAGTGACCAAGGGACGGGGGCTAACTATGGCTACACCTTC
CASSDQGTGANYGYTF
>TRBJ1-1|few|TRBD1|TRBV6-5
TGTGCCAGCAGTTACAGGGACAGACTAGGCACTGAAGCTTTCTTT
CASSYRDRLGTEAFF
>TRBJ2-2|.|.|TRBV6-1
TGTGCCACCCCTGACAGAAAGAACACCGGGGAGCTGTTTTTT
CATPDRKNTGELFF
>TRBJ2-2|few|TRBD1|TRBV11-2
TGTGCCAGCAGCGTGACAGGGGGCGAGAACACCGGGGAGCTGTTTTTT
CASSVTGGENTGELFF
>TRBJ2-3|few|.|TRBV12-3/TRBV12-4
TGTGCCAGCATCGACGGACAGTCTAGCACAGATACGCAGTATTTT
CASIDGQSSTDTQYF
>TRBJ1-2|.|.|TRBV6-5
TGTGCCAGCAGTTACGGAGCGGATGGCTACACCTTC
CASSYGADGYTF
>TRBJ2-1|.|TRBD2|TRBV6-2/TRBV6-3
TGTGCCAGCAGAGGACTAGCCAATGAGCAGTTCTTC
CASRGLANEQFF
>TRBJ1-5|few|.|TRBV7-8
TGTGCCAGCAGCTCCTGGGGGTGGCCCCAGCATTTT
CASSSWGWPQHF
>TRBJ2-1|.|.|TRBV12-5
TGTGCTAGTGGTTTGAATAATCTAGCGATCGATGAGCAGTTCTTC
CASGLNNLAIDEQFF
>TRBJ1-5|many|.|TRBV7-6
TGTGCCAGCAGCATCGACGGCTATAGCAATCAGCCCCAGCATTTT
CASSIDGYSNQPQHF
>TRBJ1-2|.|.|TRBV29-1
TGCAGCGTTGAACTCGCGGACTATGGCTACACCTTC
CSVELADYGYTF
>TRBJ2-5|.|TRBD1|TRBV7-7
TGTGCTAGCAGCGCTGGTCCCGGGACAGGGTACCAAGAGACCCAGTACTTC
CASSAGPGTGYQETQYF
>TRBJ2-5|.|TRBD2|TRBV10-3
TGTGCCATCAGTGTAGCGGGGGGGCCGAGATGGGAGACCCAGTACTTC
CAISVAGGPRWETQYF
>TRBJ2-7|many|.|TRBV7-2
TGTGCCAGCAGCTTGGAACTAGTTTACGAGCAGTACTTC
CASSLELVYEQYF
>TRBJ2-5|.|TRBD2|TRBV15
TGTGCCACCAGGACTAGCGGGGGATTCCAAGAGACCCAGTACTTC
CATRTSGGFQETQYF
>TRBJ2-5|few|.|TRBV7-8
TGTGCCAGCAGGGGGGGACAGCGCCAAGAGACCCAGTACTTC
CASRGGQRQETQYF
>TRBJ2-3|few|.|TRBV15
TGTGCCACCAGCAGAGAGAGCCAGGGGCCAGATACGCAGTATTTT
CATSRESQGPDTQYF
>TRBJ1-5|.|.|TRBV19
TGTGCCAGTAGAGGGACGGGGTATCAGCCCCAGCATTTT
CASRGTGYQPQHF
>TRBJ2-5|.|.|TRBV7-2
TGTGCCAGCAGCTCCCACTGGGACCCACCGTCTGAGACCCAGTACTTC
CASSSHWDPPSETQYF
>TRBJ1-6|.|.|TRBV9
TGTGCCAGCAGCGTATCCGCAGGGAATTGGGAACTCCACTTT
CASSVSAGNWELHF
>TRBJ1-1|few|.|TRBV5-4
TGTGCCAGCAGCTGGGGTGGGGGCCACTCCTTCACTGAAGCTTTCTTT
CASSWGGGHSFTEAFF
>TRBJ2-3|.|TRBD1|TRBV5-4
TGTGCCAGCAGCGCTTGGACAGGTACTAGCACAGATACGCAGTATTTT
CASSAWTGTSTDTQYF
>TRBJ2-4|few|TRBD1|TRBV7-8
TGTGCCAGCAGCTCGAGACAGGGGGGTGACAAAAACATTCAGTACTTC
CASSSRQGGDKNIQYF
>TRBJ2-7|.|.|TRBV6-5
TGTGCCAGCAGTTACGAGGTGGGAGATGGGCAACCCCCCTACGAGCAGTACTTC
CASSYEVGDGQPPYEQYF
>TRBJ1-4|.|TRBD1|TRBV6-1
TGTGCCAGCAGGCCGGGACAGGGATATTTTGCAGCTAATGAAAAACTGTTTTTT
CASRPGQGYFAANEKLFF
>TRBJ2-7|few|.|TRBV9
TGTGCCAGCAGCGTAGGGGCAGGTCGAAGTAACGAGCAGTACTTC
CASSVGAGRSNEQYF
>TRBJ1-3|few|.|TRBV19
TGTGCCAGTAGTATATTTGGGGCCACAGTCTCTGGAAACACCATATATTTT
CASSIFGATVSGNTIYF
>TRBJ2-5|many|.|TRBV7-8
TGTGCCAGCAGGTTGGGGGTCAGGGAGACCCAGTACTTC
CASRLGVRETQYF
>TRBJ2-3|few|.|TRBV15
TGTGCCACCAGCAGAGGACGAACAGATACGCAGTATTTT
CATSRGRTDTQYF
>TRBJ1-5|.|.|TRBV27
TGTGCCAGCAGTTCCAGGGTGGGCCAGCCCCAGCATTTT
CASSSRVGQPQHF
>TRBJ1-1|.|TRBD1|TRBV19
TGTGCCAGTAGTATGGCTACTAGGACAGGGAAGAACACTGAAGATTTCTTT
CASSMATRTGKNTEDFF
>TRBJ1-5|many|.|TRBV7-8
TGTGCCAGCAGCCCCGGACGCAATCAGCCCCAGCATTTT
CASSPGRNQPQHF
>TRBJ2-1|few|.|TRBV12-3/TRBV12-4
TGTGCCAGCAGTTTCCTTGGACACTACTCCTACAATGAGCAGTTCTTC
CASSFLGHYSYNEQFF
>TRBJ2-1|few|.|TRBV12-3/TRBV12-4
TGTGCCAGCATTATCCTGGGGGTAAACTCGAATGAGCAGTTCTTC
CASIILGVNSNEQFF
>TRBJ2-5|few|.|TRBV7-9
TGTGCCAGCATCTCCGAGGGAGGAGAGACCCAGTACTTC
CASISEGGETQYF
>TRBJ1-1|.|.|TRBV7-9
TGTGCCAGCAGCTTCTCCACTTCGAACACTGAAGCTTTCTTT
CASSFSTSNTEAFF
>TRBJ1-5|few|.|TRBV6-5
TGTGCCGAAGAACAGCCCCAGCATTTT
CAEEQPQHF
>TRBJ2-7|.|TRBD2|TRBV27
TGTGCCAGCAGTCCACGGGGGGGATCCTACGAGCAGTACTTC
CASSPRGGSYEQYF
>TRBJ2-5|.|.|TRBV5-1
TGCGCCAGCGGCACGCAGGGGGGAAACCAAGAGACCCAGTACTTC
CASGTQGGNQETQYF
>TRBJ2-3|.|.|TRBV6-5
TGTGCCAGCAGTTACACCATGGTCCGGGGGTGGGATACGCAGTATTTT
CASSYTMVRGWDTQYF
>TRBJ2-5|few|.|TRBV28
TGTGCCAGCAGCCCCGTGATGGGGGAAGAGACCCAGTACTTC
CASSPVMGEETQYF
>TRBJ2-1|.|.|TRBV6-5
TGTGCCAGCAGAATTACGCCCGGGGGATACAATAAGCAGTTCTTC
CASRITPGGYNKQFF
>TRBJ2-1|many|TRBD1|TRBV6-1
TGTGCCAGCACGGACAGGAACTACAATGAGCAGTTCTTC
CASTDRNYNEQFF
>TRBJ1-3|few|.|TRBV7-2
TGTGCCAGCAGCTTAGAATGGGGGGGTGTAAACACCATATATTTT
CASSLEWGGVNTIYF
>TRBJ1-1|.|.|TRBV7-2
TGTGCCAGCAGCTTAGCTCTCCGCGGGAACACTGAAGCTTTCTTT
CASSLALRGNTEAFF
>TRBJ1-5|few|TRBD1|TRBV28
TGTGCCAGCTTTTGGACAGGGAGCAATCAGCCCCAGCATTTT
CASFWTGSNQPQHF
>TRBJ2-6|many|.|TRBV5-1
TGCGCCAGCAGCTTGGGCGGGGGGGCCAACGTCCTGACTTTC
CASSLGGGANVLTF